A single sample gave rise to the 13 T cell receptor beta chains below, sequenced in a study of blood T cell repertoires in COVID-19 (dated by TCRdb to about 2020). The library was built by means of the immunoSEQ multiplex PCR assay. This is the immuneACCESS table as TCRdb keeps it, with only in-frame sequences that have V and J called. A part of the clones is gone; compared with another copy, unresolved V genes explain less than half, and the rest is unexplained. For this sample there are around 71,000 clones; about four fifths appear just once. The ten largest account for under 30% of the sample. Sequencing was carried out using peripheral blood. All receptors come from a man between 65 and 85 years old with acute or convalescent COVID-19.

V usage is TRBV7-3 and J usage is TRBJ2-3, with TRBD1 identical over 8 bases. The CDR3 runs 16 residues. Trimming took 3 bases from V and 4 from J; bases not matched to a gene: 9. From germline, CDR1 is SGHTA and CDR2 FQGTGA. CDR3 in DNA: TGTGCCAGCAGCTTCTCTTACGGACAGGGTCCAGATACGCAGTATTTT. It codes for CASSFSYGQGPDTQYF.

This clone has just one count. In nucleotides, the CDR3 is TGTGCCATCAGAACCGACAGGGATAGTCAGCCCCAGCATTTT. Translating gives CAIRTDRDSQPQHF. The chain recombines TRBV10-3 with TRBJ1-5, with 7 bases matching TRBD1. The germline gives CDR1 ENHRY, CDR2 SYGVKD. V was clipped by 6 bases and J by 6 bases; unmatched bases: 8. CDR3 length: 14 amino acids.

V and J are TRBV5-4 and TRBJ1-1; tentatively, D is TRBD1 (6 bases). Between the trimmed V and J ends, which lost 4 bases and 0 bases, there was a span of 16 bases. The germline gives CDR1 SGHNT, CDR2 YYREEE (reference sequence). The CDR3 covers 16 residues. The CDR3 DNA sequence: TGTGCCAGCAGCACCCCCCAGGGGTTCATGAACACTGAAGCTTTCTTT. This encodes CASSTPQGFMNTEAFF. The full variable domain, in which reference TRBV5-4 and TRBJ1-1 provide the parts outside the CDR3, is ETGVTQSPTHLIKTRGQQVTLRCSSQSGHNTVSWYQQALGQGPQFIFQYYREEENGRGNFPPRFSGLQFPNYSSELNVNALELDDSALYLCASSTPQGFMNTEAFFGQGTRLTVV.

The chain uses TRBV7-3 and TRBJ2-7; tentative D call: TRBD2 (5 bases). The CDR3 has 13 residues. V was trimmed by 3 bases and J by 8 bases, leaving 14 bases between them. In germline, CDR1 is SGHTA, CDR2 FQGTGA. CDR3 sequence reads: CASSLDRDSQQYF. The CDR3 region has the DNA TGTGCCAGCAGCTTGGACCGGGATTCTCAGCAGTACTTC.

This rearrangement joins TRBV10-2 to TRBJ2-7; 13 bases are a match to TRBD2. V lost 6 bases, J lost 5 bases, and 7 bases stayed unmatched. The CDR3 runs 15 residues. Germline CDR1 and CDR2: WSHSY and SAAADI. CDR3 nucleotides: TGCGCCAGCAGGAACGGACTAGCGGGAGAGAACGAGCAGTACTTC. This translates into CASRNGLAGENEQYF.

This clone was detected only a few times. The chain couples TRBV28 to TRBJ1-1, with D perhaps TRBD1 (5 bases). V lost 6 bases and J 0 bases, leaving 11 bases between the germline ends. There are 14 residues in the CDR3. Germline V gene lookup returns CDR1 MDHEN and CDR2 SYDVKM. The CDR3 is CASRRRQLNTEAFF. CDR3 in DNA: TGTGCCAGCAGGAGACGACAGTTGAACACTGAAGCTTTCTTT.

The chain links TRBV30 to TRBJ2-7, with a tentative D call TRBD2 (5 bases). This CDR3 is 12 amino acids long. CDR1 is GTSNPN and CDR2 is SVGIG in the germline V gene (reference sequence). V lost 1 base and J lost 6, with 10 bases in between. CDR3 region: CAWSEELGEQYF. DNA of the CDR3: TGTGCCTGGAGTGAAGAACTAGGCGAGCAGTACTTC.

This chain links TRBV15 with TRBJ1-2; D is unclear. V was trimmed by 6 bases and J by 2 bases, leaving 13 bases between them. CDR1 and CDR2 (germline): LNHNV, YYDKDF (reference sequence). CDR3 length: 14 residues. CDR3: CATSHLRGNYGYTF. The CDR3 coding sequence is TGTGCCACCAGTCATCTAAGAGGAAACTATGGCTACACCTTC. Using reference TRBV15 and TRBJ1-2 for the parts outside the CDR3, the full variable domain is DAMVIQNPRYQVTQFGKPVTLSCSQTLNHNVMYWYQQKSSQAPKLLFHYYDKDFNNEADTPDNFQSRRPNTSFCFLDIRSPGLGDTAMYLCATSHLRGNYGYTFGSGTRLTVV.

This sequence joins TRBV6-5 and TRBJ2-2, with 9 positions matching TRBD1. Germline V lookup: CDR1 MNHEY, CDR2 SVGAGI. V was clipped by 0 bases and J by 6 bases; unmatched bases: 2. The CDR3 totals 15 residues. Here the CDR3 reads CASSYSTGGAGELFF. The DNA of the CDR3 is TGTGCCAGCAGTTACTCGACAGGGGGAGCCGGGGAGCTGTTTTTT.

This chain links TRBV13 with TRBJ1-1, with D unclear. CDR1 is PRHDT and CDR2 is FYEKMQ in the germline V gene (reference sequence). CDR3 length equals 15 residues. V was trimmed by 0 bases and J by 0 bases, leaving 8 bases between them. In nucleotides, the CDR3 is TGTGCCAGCAGCTTAGGCCCGGGTTTGAACACTGAAGCTTTCTTT. Translation gives CASSLGPGLNTEAFF.

The chain links TRBV19 to TRBJ1-1; D is perhaps TRBD1 (6 bases). Germline V CDR1 and CDR2: LNHDA, SQIVND (reference sequence). The CDR3 is 13 amino acids. V was clipped by 6 bases and J by 4 bases, with 12 bases between them. For the CDR3, the DNA is TGTGCCAGTAGACCCCAGGGGAGCACTGAAGCTTTCTTT. This gives the protein CASRPQGSTEAFF.

This clone came up a few times. The rearrangement links TRBV27 to TRBJ2-2, with 7 nucleotides matching TRBD2. Germline CDR1 MNHEY, CDR2 SMNVEV (reference sequence). Trimming took 7 bases from V and 0 from J; bases not matched to a gene: 11. CDR3 length: 17 residues. CDR3 residues: CASNPWGGSTNTGELFF. Here the CDR3 DNA reads TGTGCCAGCAACCCTTGGGGGGGGAGCACGAACACCGGGGAGCTGTTTTTT.

The CDR3 DNA follows: TGTGCCAGCAGCGGAGGGACTACGAACACCGGGGAGCTGTTTTTT. This translates into CASSGGTTNTGELFF. The chain uses TRBV9 and TRBJ2-2; 7 bases fit TRBD2. Germline V CDR1 and CDR2: SGDLS, YYNGEE. This CDR3 spans 15 amino acids. The ends lost 3 bases at V and 0 bases at J; junction bases unmatched: 2.